These 29 T cell receptor beta chains were all obtained from the same sample, sequenced in a study of T cell repertoires in cytomegalovirus infection. Using its own MiXCR run on the reads, TCRdb lists one record per CDR3 protein. The sample lists about 740,000 distinct CDR3 sequences, roughly 36% occurring once. The specimen sequenced was PBMCs. Receptors originate from a human donor in good health (CMV status not recorded). Some clones in this sample may be carry-over from other donors' samples.

This chain links TRBV6-5 with TRBJ2-1; D uncertain. V was pared by 0 bases and J by 6 bases, with 6 bases between. The CDR3 covers 13 residues. CDR1 and CDR2 (germline): MNHEY, SVGAGI. The CDR3 reads CASSYSWLNEQFF. In DNA, the CDR3 is TGTGCCAGCAGTTACTCGTGGCTCAATGAGCAGTTCTTC.

As regards this clonotype: Lacking the conserved final phenylalanine or tryptophan, this CDR3 likely reflects a read error. The rearrangement links TRBV7-2 to TRBJ1-2; D unresolved. Trimming took off 1 base at V and 8 bases at J, with 8 bases between the two ends. Germline CDR1 reads SGHTA; CDR2 reads FQGNSA. The CDR3 consists of 12 residues. CDR3 in amino acids: CASSLDASGYTL. The CDR3 DNA is TGTGCCAGCAGCTTAGACGCGTCGGGCTACACCTTG.

The sample holds a few counts of this clonotype. This chain connects TRBV7-8 to TRBJ2-1; 12 nucleotides line up with TRBD1. Trimming took 2 bases from V and 15 from J; bases not matched to a gene: 8. CDR3 length: 14 amino acids. Germline values: CDR1 SGHVS, CDR2 FQNEAQ. As DNA, the CDR3 is TGTGCCAGCAGCTTACCGGGACAGGGGGCTTTCTGGTTCTTC. It specifies CASSLPGQGAFWFF.

The sample holds many counts of this clonotype. This chain links TRBV7-2 with TRBJ2-2; no firm D call. This CDR3 spans 14 amino acids. The V gene's germline CDR1 is SGHTA and CDR2 FQGNSA. V lost 1 base and J 5 bases, leaving 8 bases between the germline ends. The CDR3 reads CASSLGKLTGELFF. CDR3 in DNA: TGTGCCAGCAGCTTAGGCAAGCTGACCGGGGAGCTGTTTTTT.

This clonotype came up a few times. The genes are TRBV12-3 or TRBV12-4 and TRBJ1-4; D is undetermined. V was trimmed by 3 bases and J by 5 bases, leaving 7 bases between them. The CDR3 runs 13 residues. The CDR3 region has the DNA TGTGCCAGCAGTTTCACCAGCAATGAAAAACTGTTTTTT. It yields the protein CASSFTSNEKLFF.

The gene calls are TRBV28 and TRBJ2-5; 7 bases align to TRBD2. The CDR3 loop spans 15 amino acids. V was clipped by 8 bases and J by 5 bases; unmatched bases: 14. Germline CDR1 and CDR2: MDHEN and SYDVKM. The CDR3 DNA reads TGTGCCAGCTGGGGGGGACGGAGCCTCCTGGAGACCCAGTACTTC. This translates into CASWGGRSLLETQYF.

This clonotype was found once. The chain combines TRBV2 with TRBJ1-5; D not resolved. V lost 7 bases and J lost 5, with 15 bases in between. Germline values: CDR1 SNHLY, CDR2 FYNNEI. The CDR3 has 14 residues. CDR3 nucleotide sequence: TGTGCCAGCAACCAACCCGGGAGGCATCAGCCCCAGCATTTT. It specifies CASNQPGRHQPQHF. The whole variable domain, filled in from reference TRBV2 and TRBJ1-5, reads EPEVTQTPSHQVTQMGQEVILRCVPISNHLYFYWYRQILGQKVEFLVSFYNNEISEKSEIFDDQFSVERPDGSNFTLKIRSTKLEDSAMYFCASNQPGRHQPQHFGDGTRLSIL.

This clonotype was recorded a few times. The J gene is TRBJ1-2, the V gene TRBV7-8; D is ambiguous. Germline CDR1 SGHVS, CDR2 FQNEAQ. V lost 4 bases to trimming and J lost 1 base, with 13 bases between them. The CDR3 length is 15 residues. This CDR3 reads CASSSGSPVNYGYTF. The CDR3 DNA reads TGTGCCAGCAGCTCTGGAAGTCCTGTTAACTATGGCTACACCTTC.

The V gene is TRBV11-2, the J gene TRBJ1-3, with D possibly matching TRBD1 (6 bases). The V and J ends lost 6 bases and 3 bases respectively, with 21 bases between them. Germline V gene sequence: CDR1 SGHAT, CDR2 FQNNGV. CDR3 length equals 17 residues. The CDR3 nucleotides read TGTGCCAGCAGACCCACCGGAGGGGGGGGGAGTGGAAACACCATATATTTT. This codes for CASRPTGGGGSGNTIYF. Filled out from reference TRBV11-2 and TRBJ1-3, the complete variable domain reads EAGVAQSPRYKIIEKRQSVAFWCNPISGHATLYWYQQILGQGPKLLIQFQNNGVVDDSQLPKDRFSAERLKGVDSTLKIQPAKLEDSAVYLCASRPTGGGGSGNTIYFGEGSWLTVV.

This clonotype was counted once. The chain carries TRBV9 and TRBJ1-3; 8 bases map to TRBD1. Per germline, CDR1 SGDLS and CDR2 YYNGEE. V gave up 0 bases and J gave up 4 bases; unmatched junction bases: 6. CDR3 length equals 16 residues. CDR3 nucleotide sequence: TGTGCCAGCAGCGTAGGGGCGACAGGGGCGGGAAACACCATATATTTT. Residues: CASSVGATGAGNTIYF. The full variable domain, completed using reference TRBV9 and TRBJ1-3, is DSGVTQTPKHLITATGQRVTLRCSPRSGDLSVYWYQQSLDQGLQFLIQYYNGEERAKGNILERFSAQQFPDLHSELNLSSLELGDSALYFCASSVGATGAGNTIYFGEGSWLTVV.

The rearrangement links TRBV29-1 to TRBJ1-1; D might be TRBD1 (5 bases). Germline CDR1 is SQVTM and CDR2 is ANQGSEA. The CDR3 is made up of 16 amino acids. Between the trimmed V and J ends, which lost 2 bases and 3 bases, there was a span of 19 bases. Here the CDR3 DNA reads TGCAGCGTTGAACCCAGGGTGGAGGAGGGAGACACTGAAGCTTTCTTT. Translating it yields CSVEPRVEEGDTEAFF.

The chain recombines TRBV10-3 with TRBJ1-6, with 9 bases that match TRBD1. CDR3 length: 13 amino acids. V dropped 6 bases and J dropped 10; count of bases not matched to a gene: 4. Per the germline V gene, CDR1 is ENHRY and CDR2 is SYGVKD. This CDR3 is CAIRGQGKSPLHF. CDR3 DNA: TGTGCCATCAGGGGACAGGGAAAGTCACCCCTCCACTTT.

Regarding this clonotype: Being one base from a much bigger clone, this may be a read error. The V and J genes are TRBV7-2 and TRBJ1-3; no definite D call. The CDR3 is 11 amino acids. CDR1 is SGHTA and CDR2 is FQGNSA in the germline V gene. The CDR3 spells CASSQRNTLYF. DNA for the CDR3: TGTGCCAGCAGCCAGAGAAACACCCTATATTTT.

V usage is TRBV29-1 and J usage is TRBJ1-1; tentative D call: TRBD1 (6 bases). Trimming removed 1 base at V and 5 bases at J, with 14 bases between. Per the germline V gene, CDR1 is SQVTM and CDR2 is ANQGSEA. The CDR3 consists of 14 residues. CDR3 coding DNA: TGCAGCGTTGAAGTAGGGACACGGAATACTGAAGCTTTCTTT. Translated: CSVEVGTRNTEAFF.

On this clonotype itself: This may be a read error, as it is one base from a much larger clone. The chain is built from TRBV25-1 and TRBJ2-1; D remains unclear. The CDR3 is made up of 11 amino acids. Germline CDR1 is MGHDK and CDR2 is SYGVNS. Here the CDR3 reads CAISRLNEQFF. The CDR3 region has the DNA TGTGCCATCAGTCGACTCAATGAGCAGTTCTTC.

This sequence joins TRBV19 and TRBJ1-2, with a weak D call TRBD1 (5 bases). In germline, CDR1 is LNHDA, CDR2 SQIVND (reference sequence). The CDR3 loop spans 13 amino acids. V lost 10 bases and J 4 bases, leaving 16 bases between the germline ends. Here the CDR3 DNA reads TGTGCCACCACCTCCTGGACAAGCTATGGCTACACCTTC. The encoded protein is CATTSWTSYGYTF.

Only a few counts were recorded for this clonotype. The rearrangement uses TRBV15 and TRBJ1-1; 10 nucleotides match TRBD1. Germline trimming cut 1 base from V and 0 bases from J; bases unmatched to any gene: 2. Germline-derived CDR1 and CDR2 are LNHNV and YYDKDF (reference sequence). This CDR3 spans 16 amino acids. CDR3 sequence: CATSRGGTGVNTEAFF. The DNA for the CDR3 is TGTGCCACCAGCAGAGGGGGGACAGGGGTGAACACTGAAGCTTTCTTT.

This chain uses TRBV27 with TRBJ2-7; tentatively, D is TRBD1 or TRBD2 (5 bases each). Deletions cut 9 bases from V and 3 bases from J, with 18 bases between. Germline V gene sequence: CDR1 MNHEY, CDR2 SMNVEV (reference sequence). This CDR3 has 14 amino acids. CDR3 coding DNA: TGTGCCAGTACCGACGGGGCAGGGTGCTACGAGCAGTACTTC. It yields the protein CASTDGAGCYEQYF.

The chain uses TRBV6-2 or TRBV6-3 and TRBJ2-3, with 8 positions matching TRBD2. V was clipped by 6 bases and J by 0 bases; unmatched bases: 5. The CDR3 is made up of 15 amino acids. The V gene's germline CDR1 is MNHEY and CDR2 SVGEGT. CDR3 protein: CASRQRGGSTDTQYF. The CDR3 DNA reads as TGTGCCAGCAGACAACGGGGGGGTAGCACAGATACGCAGTATTTT.

The rearrangement joins TRBV5-1 to TRBJ1-2; no definite D call. Per germline, CDR1 SGHRS and CDR2 YFSETQ. The CDR3 is 12 residues long. Between the trimmed V and J ends, which lost 4 bases and 2 bases, there was a span of 6 bases. The CDR3 bases are TGCGCCAGCAGCAAGGACAACTATGGCTACACCTTC. Translated: CASSKDNYGYTF.

The chain links TRBV15 to TRBJ1-1, with TRBD1 identical over 9 bases. The CDR3 extends over 14 amino acids. Germline V gene lookup returns CDR1 LNHNV and CDR2 YYDKDF (reference sequence). V trimming: 5 bases; J trimming: 3 bases; junction bases outside the gene matches: 4. DNA of the CDR3: TGTGCCACCAGCGGGGACAGGGATTACACTGAAGCTTTCTTT. Translation: CATSGDRDYTEAFF. The variable domain in full, with the rest retrieved from reference TRBV15 and TRBJ1-1, is DAMVIQNPRYQVTQFGKPVTLSCSQTLNHNVMYWYQQKSSQAPKLLFHYYDKDFNNEADTPDNFQSRRPNTSFCFLDIRSPGLGDTAMYLCATSGDRDYTEAFFGQGTRLTVV.

The chain joins TRBV7-2 to TRBJ1-6; a possible D gene is TRBD1 (5 bases). The CDR3 has 15 residues. V was pared by 5 bases and J by 5 bases, with 13 bases between. Germline V gene data show CDR1 as SGHTA and CDR2 as FQGNSA. The CDR3 here is CASSRSGGDNSPLHF. The CDR3, as DNA: TGTGCCAGCAGCCGGAGTGGGGGTGATAATTCACCCCTCCACTTT.

The chain couples TRBV4-1 to TRBJ2-3; D is uncertain. V was shortened by 2 bases and J by 2 bases, with 8 bases between the two germline ends. Germline loops: CDR1 MGHRA, CDR2 YSYEKL. The CDR3 consists of 14 residues. The CDR3 loop reads CASSQQLPTDTQYF. In nucleotides, the CDR3 is TGCGCCAGCAGCCAACAATTGCCCACAGATACGCAGTATTTT.

The chain combines TRBV19 with TRBJ2-7; D might be TRBD1 (7 bases). V was shortened by 6 bases and J by 4 bases, with 16 bases between the two germline ends. This CDR3 is 14 amino acids long. Looked up from germline, CDR1 is LNHDA and CDR2 is SQIVND (reference sequence). CDR3 residues: CASSLRGREYEQYF. The CDR3 DNA reads as TGTGCCAGTAGCCTAAGGGGGCGGGAATACGAGCAGTACTTC.

J is TRBJ2-2 and V is TRBV5-5; D may be TRBD1 (5 bases). The CDR3 has 18 residues. V lost 0 bases to trimming and J lost 0 bases, with 15 bases between them. The germline CDR1 and CDR2 sequences are SGHKS and YYEKEE (reference sequence). CDR3 amino acids: CASSLDLRTQTNTGELFF. CDR3 in DNA: TGTGCCAGCAGCTTGGATTTGCGGACACAGACGAACACCGGGGAGCTGTTTTTT. The full variable domain, rest sourced from reference TRBV5-5 and TRBJ2-2, is DAGVTQSPTHLIKTRGQQVTLRCSPISGHKSVSWYQQVLGQGPQFIFQYYEKEERGRGNFPDRFSARQFPNYSSELNVNALLLGDSALYLCASSLDLRTQTNTGELFFGEGSRLTVL.

A few counts support this clonotype. The chain is built from TRBV19 and TRBJ1-5; no definite D call. The ends were cut back, 5 bases at V and 0 bases at J, with 17 bases in the middle. The CDR3 covers 17 residues. CDR1 and CDR2 from the germline V gene are LNHDA and SQIVND (reference sequence). CDR3 coding DNA: TGTGCCAGTAGTCTTGGTCTGGGTTTTGTTAGCAATCAGCCCCAGCATTTT. Its protein is CASSLGLGFVSNQPQHF.

The rearrangement links TRBV4-2 to TRBJ2-7; TRBD2 agrees at 7 bases. Germline CDR1 is LGHNA and CDR2 is YNFKEQ. V was clipped by 3 bases and J by 3 bases; unmatched bases: 11. The CDR3 loop spans 16 amino acids. As DNA, the CDR3 is TGTGCCAGCAGCCATCCTTTAAGCGGGAACAGCTACGAGCAGTACTTC. Amino acids: CASSHPLSGNSYEQYF.

The CDR3 DNA is TGTGCCAGCAGCTTAGAGACAGGAGGGGACACCTTC. Protein sequence: CASSLETGGDTF. V and J are TRBV7-9 and TRBJ1-2, with D perhaps TRBD1 (6 bases). CDR3 length: 12 residues. CDR1 and CDR2 from the germline V gene are SEHNR and FQNEAQ (reference sequence). Trimming took 1 base from V and 12 from J, leaving 12 bases between them. The full variable domain, its missing parts supplied by reference TRBV7-9 and TRBJ1-2, is DTGVSQNPRHKITKRGQNVTFRCDPISEHNRLYWYRQTLGQGPEFLTYFQNEAQLEKSRLLSDRFSAERPKGSFSTLEIQRTEQGDSAMYLCASSLETGGDTFGSGTRLTVV.

The CDR3 DNA is TGTGCCATCAGTGAGTCGTCGAGGGGCACAGATACGCAGTATTTT. This translates into CAISESSRGTDTQYF. The rearrangement joins TRBV10-3 to TRBJ2-3; possible D gene TRBD2, 5 bases. The CDR3 totals 15 residues. The V gene lost 0 bases and the J gene lost 1 base, with 8 bases spanning the gap. Germline values: CDR1 ENHRY, CDR2 SYGVKD.